The 8 T cell receptor beta chains below come from one sample, sequenced in a study of cytomegalovirus exposure and HLA in healthy donors. Use of 60 Vbeta and 13 Jbeta primers characterized the PCR. The data were produced by immunoSEQ multiplex PCR, yet TCRdb's version contains in-frame clones alone and is incomplete. The data contain roughly 150,000 clones, nearly 80% of them singletons. Material for sequencing was PBMCs. The receptors come from a middle-aged woman in good health and CMV-seronegative.

Note on this clone: The junction does not match germline at one end; this may be a read error. The chain uses TRBV7-9 and TRBJ1-6; D may be TRBD1 (6 bases). The CDR3 is made up of 14 amino acids. Germline CDR1 reads SEHNR; CDR2 reads FQNEAQ (reference sequence). For the CDR3, the DNA is TGTTCCAGCAGCTTTCAGGGGCAGAATTCACCCCTCCACTTT. It is translated as CSSSFQGQNSPLHF.

The V gene is TRBV12-5, the J gene TRBJ1-4; TRBD1 matches at 7 bases. The ends lost 0 bases at V and 1 base at J; junction bases unmatched: 2. Germline loops: CDR1 LGHNT, CDR2 FRNRAP. CDR3 length equals 16 residues. The CDR3 region is CASGLVQGRTNEKLFF. CDR3 nucleotides: TGTGCTAGTGGTTTGGTACAGGGGAGAACTAATGAAAAACTGTTTTTT.

This clone was recorded a few times. The rearrangement uses TRBV28 and TRBJ1-5, with D perhaps TRBD1 (5 bases). There are 15 residues in the CDR3. V lost 1 base to trimming and J lost 3 bases, with 10 bases between them. Germline CDR1 reads MDHEN; CDR2 reads SYDVKM. Here the CDR3 DNA reads TGTGCCAGCAGTTTATATGCAGGGTTCAATCAGCCCCAGCATTTT. Its translation: CASSLYAGFNQPQHF.

V usage is TRBV28 and J usage is TRBJ1-3, with 9 bases identical to TRBD1. V dropped 7 bases and J dropped 2; count of bases not matched to a gene: 12. There are 17 residues in the CDR3. Germline lookup yields CDR1 MDHEN and CDR2 SYDVKM. This CDR3 is CASTGQGFFLAGNTIYF. CDR3 coding DNA: TGTGCCAGCACGGGACAGGGTTTTTTTTTGGCTGGAAACACCATATATTTT.

This CDR3 is CATSREWGDEQYF. CDR3 nucleotide sequence: TGTGCCACCAGCAGAGAGTGGGGGGACGAGCAGTACTTC. This chain uses TRBV15 with TRBJ2-7; a possible D gene is TRBD2 (6 bases). Germline values: CDR1 LNHNV, CDR2 YYDKDF (reference sequence). The CDR3 extends over 13 amino acids. Trimming took 0 bases from V and 5 from J, leaving 8 bases between them.

This clone was observed a handful of times. J is TRBJ1-6 and V is TRBV5-1; 9 bases are a match to TRBD1. Per the germline V gene, CDR1 is SGHRS and CDR2 is YFSETQ. Trimming took 0 bases from V and 6 from J; bases not matched to a gene: 10. The CDR3 is 18 residues long. The CDR3 here is CASSLEATGDRVNSPLHF. The CDR3, as DNA: TGCGCCAGCAGCTTGGAGGCCACCGGGGACAGGGTTAATTCACCCCTCCACTTT.

This chain links TRBV27 with TRBJ2-5, with 11 positions matching TRBD2. The ends lost 5 bases at V and 5 bases at J; junction bases unmatched: 10. The CDR3 runs to 16 residues. Germline loops: CDR1 MNHEY, CDR2 SMNVEV (reference sequence). The CDR3 region has the DNA TGTGCCAGCAGTCCGATAGCGGGAGGGCCCGGGGAGACCCAGTACTTC. Translating it yields CASSPIAGGPGETQYF.

The chain links TRBV5-8 to TRBJ2-3; 7 positions match TRBD1. The junction had 2 bases not matched to a gene; V was cut back by 7 bases and J by 3 bases. This CDR3 region has 12 residues. Per the germline V gene, CDR1 is SGHTS and CDR2 is YDEGEE. CDR3 amino acids: CASGTVTDTQYF. The CDR3 DNA reads as TGTGCCAGCGGGACAGTGACAGATACGCAGTATTTT.